One sample yielded the 31 T cell receptor beta chains listed below, sequenced in a study of blood T cell repertoires in COVID-19. The protocol was immunoSEQ multiplex PCR, while the TCRdb copy is restricted to in-frame clones and leaves out a portion. The top ten clones hold roughly 5.3% of a sample with fewer than 300,000 clones, almost 85% of them seen once. Sequenced sample: peripheral blood. These receptors all stem from a man aged 45 to 65 with active or convalescent COVID-19.

This chain uses TRBV5-1 with TRBJ2-5; the D is unclear. This CDR3 has 13 amino acids. V lost 2 bases and J lost 1, with 6 bases in between. Per the germline V gene, CDR1 is SGHRS and CDR2 is YFSETQ. CDR3 loop: CASSLSFQETQYF. CDR3 nucleotides: TGCGCCAGCAGCTTATCTTTCCAAGAGACCCAGTACTTC.

The count of this clone is one. CDR3 coding DNA: TGCGCCAGCAGATCTTGGTCCGGGGTTAACACCGGGGAGCTGTTTTTT. Translated: CASRSWSGVNTGELFF. The chain couples TRBV5-1 to TRBJ2-2; possibly TRBD2 for D (5 bases). The CDR3 spans 16 residues. Germline CDR1 and CDR2: SGHRS and YFSETQ. The V end was cut by 5 bases, the J end by 2 bases, with 16 bases between. Full variable domain (rest looked up from reference TRBV5-1 and TRBJ2-2): KAGVTQTPRYLIKTRGQQVTLSCSPISGHRSVSWYQQTPGQGLQFLFEYFSETQRNKGNFPGRFSGRQFSNSRSEMNVSTLELGDSALYLCASRSWSGVNTGELFFGEGSRLTVL.

This chain uses TRBV7-8 with TRBJ1-1; D uncertain. CDR3 length: 13 residues. Germline V gene lookup returns CDR1 SGHVS and CDR2 FQNEAQ. Between the trimmed V and J ends, which lost 2 bases and 4 bases, there was a span of 8 bases. The CDR3 here is CASSLQVGTEAFF. CDR3 DNA: TGTGCCAGCAGCTTACAGGTGGGCACTGAAGCTTTCTTT.

This chain connects TRBV10-3 to TRBJ2-3; 7 nucleotides match TRBD1. The V gene end was trimmed by 2 bases and the J gene end by 2 bases; junction bases not matched to a gene: 7. The length of the CDR3 is 16 residues. Looked up from germline, CDR1 is ENHRY and CDR2 is SYGVKD. The chain's CDR3 is CAISEPRDSSTDTQYF. In DNA form, the CDR3 reads TGTGCCATCAGTGAGCCTCGGGACAGCTCCACAGATACGCAGTATTTT.

This rearrangement joins TRBV7-2 to TRBJ2-7; possible D gene TRBD1, 5 bases. Trimming shortened V by 2 bases and J by 1 base, and 24 bases separated the two germline ends. This CDR3 region has 19 residues. In germline, CDR1 is SGHTA, CDR2 FQGNSA. The CDR3 sequence is CASSLRAVFRQGGSYEQYF. CDR3 DNA sequence: TGTGCCAGCAGCTTAAGGGCGGTTTTCAGGCAGGGCGGTTCCTACGAGCAGTACTTC.

The rearrangement links TRBV11-2 to TRBJ2-7, with D tentatively TRBD1 (5 bases). V was pared by 0 bases and J by 2 bases, with 11 bases between. Germline assignment: CDR1 SGHAT and CDR2 FQNNGV. The CDR3 sequence is 15 residues long. The CDR3 DNA is TGTGCCAGCAGCTTAGAAGTAGGGGTCCCCTACGAGCAGTACTTC. Translation gives CASSLEVGVPYEQYF.

The chain joins TRBV4-3 to TRBJ1-5; D perhaps matches TRBD1 (5 bases). The CDR3 totals 16 residues. Trimming cost V 0 bases and J 6 bases, with 15 bases left between them. Germline V CDR1 and CDR2: LGHNA, YSLEER. The CDR3 sequence: CASSQEAGGLVQPQHF. The CDR3 DNA reads as TGCGCCAGCAGCCAAGAAGCGGGGGGGTTGGTTCAGCCCCAGCATTTT.

The CDR3 DNA is TGTGCCAGCAGCTTAGATTCGGACTCTCCGGGGTTCTTC. Residues: CASSLDSDSPGFF. The chain couples TRBV11-3 to TRBJ2-1, with D perhaps TRBD2 (5 bases). V was cut by 0 bases and J by 15 bases, with 15 bases left in between. There are 13 residues in the CDR3. Germline CDR1 reads SGHNT; CDR2 reads YENEEA.

The table lists this clone with a few counts. The V and J genes are TRBV19 and TRBJ1-5, with D possibly being TRBD1 (5 bases). Germline V CDR1 and CDR2: LNHDA, SQIVND (reference sequence). CDR3 size: 16 residues. Trimming removed 6 bases at V and 5 bases at J, with 20 bases between. CDR3 in DNA: TGTGCCAGTAGCCCCCGGGGGACCCATAAAGATCAGCCCCAGCATTTT. Its protein is CASSPRGTHKDQPQHF.

The gene calls are TRBV5-1 and TRBJ1-2; a weak D match, TRBD1 (6 bases). V gave up 1 base and J gave up 6 bases, with 10 bases separating them. Germline V gene sequence: CDR1 SGHRS, CDR2 YFSETQ. The CDR3 sequence is 13 residues long. This chain's CDR3 is CASSLSPGDGYTF. CDR3 DNA: TGCGCCAGCAGCTTGTCTCCAGGGGATGGCTACACCTTC. Together with reference TRBV5-1 and TRBJ1-2, the CDR3 gives the full variable domain: KAGVTQTPRYLIKTRGQQVTLSCSPISGHRSVSWYQQTPGQGLQFLFEYFSETQRNKGNFPGRFSGRQFSNSRSEMNVSTLELGDSALYLCASSLSPGDGYTFGSGTRLTVV.

The gene calls are TRBV5-1 and TRBJ2-6; TRBD2 aligns across 8 bases. Germline assignment: CDR1 SGHRS and CDR2 YFSETQ. Unmatched junction bases numbered 10, after V lost 2 bases and J lost 0 bases. The CDR3 is 19 amino acids. CDR3 loop: CASSLSTGGISSGANVLTF. The CDR3 DNA sequence: TGCGCCAGCAGCTTATCGACGGGGGGGATTAGCTCTGGGGCCAACGTCCTGACTTTC.

This clone appeared once. This chain connects TRBV7-9 to TRBJ1-3; no clear D. The CDR3 has 15 residues. The V gene lost 1 base and the J gene lost 0 bases, with 7 bases spanning the gap. The V gene's germline CDR1 is SEHNR and CDR2 FQNEAQ (reference sequence). CDR3 sequence reads: CASSLGGSSGNTIYF. CDR3 coding DNA: TGTGCCAGCAGCTTAGGTGGTAGCTCTGGAAACACCATATATTTT.

V gene TRBV20-1 combines with J gene TRBJ1-5, with 8 nucleotides matching TRBD1. The CDR3 contains 11 residues. CDR1 is DFQATT and CDR2 is SNEGSKA in the germline V gene (reference sequence). J was trimmed by 11 bases and V by 5 bases; bases with no gene match: 5. CDR3 coding DNA: TGCAGTGCTCTTTACAGGGGGTCCCAGCATTTT. Translating gives CSALYRGSQHF.

The V gene is TRBV24-1, the J gene TRBJ1-2; D might be TRBD1 (5 bases). Trimming pared 4 bases from V and 7 bases from J, leaving 15 bases between. The V gene's germline CDR1 is KGHDR and CDR2 SFDVKD. The CDR3 is made up of 14 amino acids. The DNA for the CDR3 is TGTGCCACCAGTGAAGGGTCAGGGATCACTGGCTACACCTTC. Amino acid sequence: CATSEGSGITGYTF.

The rearrangement uses TRBV19 and TRBJ2-7; TRBD1 aligns across 7 bases. CDR1 and CDR2 (germline): LNHDA, SQIVND (reference sequence). The CDR3 length is 15 residues. The junction had 9 bases not matched to a gene; V was cut back by 5 bases and J by 2 bases. The CDR3 DNA sequence: TGTGCCAGTAGTCAACAGGGGCTGGTCACCTACGAGCAGTACTTC. Its translation is CASSQQGLVTYEQYF.

This chain uses TRBV10-3 with TRBJ2-2; 11 nucleotides line up with TRBD2. CDR1 and CDR2 (germline): ENHRY, SYGVKD. The CDR3 consists of 14 residues. Germline trimming cut 6 bases from V and 5 bases from J; bases unmatched to any gene: 2. The CDR3 DNA sequence: TGTGCCATCAGATCTAGCGGGGGGACCGGGGAGCTGTTTTTT. Translating gives CAIRSSGGTGELFF.

This chain uses TRBV10-3 with TRBJ2-7; 8 positions match TRBD2. Germline V gives CDR1 ENHRY, CDR2 SYGVKD. The CDR3 length is 15 residues. The ends lost 2 bases at V and 5 bases at J; junction bases unmatched: 8. CDR3 bases: TGTGCCATCAGTGAGGACCGGGGGGGCTGGAACGAGCAGTACTTC. Translating gives CAISEDRGGWNEQYF.

The V call is TRBV28, the J call TRBJ1-1; 9 bases fit TRBD1. Trimming cost V 3 bases and J 10 bases; bases outside gene matches: 3. The CDR3 has 12 amino acids. The germline gives CDR1 MDHEN, CDR2 SYDVKM. This CDR3 reads CASSFGTGRAFF. DNA of the CDR3: TGTGCCAGCAGTTTCGGGACAGGGCGAGCTTTCTTT.

The chain has TRBV5-6 and TRBJ2-3; 10 positions agree with TRBD2. The V gene's germline CDR1 is SGHDT and CDR2 YYEEEE. CDR3 size: 15 residues. V shed 1 base and J 5 bases; nucleotides not matched to a gene: 4. The CDR3 spells CASSLRLAGQDTQYF. CDR3 bases: TGTGCCAGCAGCTTGAGACTAGCGGGTCAAGATACGCAGTATTTT.

This clone was recorded only once. This sequence joins TRBV11-2 and TRBJ2-3, with D possibly matching TRBD1 (6 bases). Germline V gives CDR1 SGHAT, CDR2 FQNNGV. V was pared by 6 bases and J by 5 bases, with 12 bases between. The CDR3 is 13 residues long. The CDR3 sequence is CASRRQVLDTQYF. The CDR3 region has the DNA TGTGCCAGCAGAAGACAGGTTCTAGATACGCAGTATTTT. Based on the CDR3 plus reference TRBV11-2 and TRBJ2-3, the full variable domain is EAGVAQSPRYKIIEKRQSVAFWCNPISGHATLYWYQQILGQGPKLLIQFQNNGVVDDSQLPKDRFSAERLKGVDSTLKIQPAKLEDSAVYLCASRRQVLDTQYFGPGTRLTVL.

This chain links TRBV18 with TRBJ2-7; a weak D match, TRBD1 (6 bases). From germline, CDR1 is KGHSH and CDR2 LQKENI. The CDR3 is made up of 12 amino acids. V was clipped by 3 bases and J by 7 bases, with 10 bases between them. The CDR3 DNA follows: TGTGCCAGCTCACCGGACAGTGGGGAGCAGTACTTC. Translated, it gives CASSPDSGEQYF.

V and J are TRBV19 and TRBJ2-1; the match to TRBD2 covers 10 bases. The germline CDR1 and CDR2 sequences are LNHDA and SQIVND (reference sequence). V gave up 1 base and J gave up 5 bases; unmatched junction bases: 11. This CDR3 contains 18 residues. The chain's CDR3 is CASSIAGEGLAVDNEQFF. CDR3 bases: TGTGCCAGTAGTATAGCGGGGGAAGGACTAGCGGTGGACAATGAGCAGTTCTTC. Full variable domain (remainder filled in from reference TRBV19 and TRBJ2-1): DGGITQSPKYLFRKEGQNVTLSCEQNLNHDAMYWYRQDPGQGLRLIYYSQIVNDFQKGDIAEGYSVSREKKESFPLTVTSAQKNPTAFYLCASSIAGEGLAVDNEQFFGPGTRLTVL.

This clone has just one count. This chain's CDR3 is CAWSPWTSGRDEQYF. Here the CDR3 DNA reads TGTGCCTGGAGTCCCTGGACTAGCGGGAGGGACGAGCAGTACTTC. The chain combines TRBV30 with TRBJ2-7; the match to TRBD2 covers 15 bases. The CDR3 covers 15 residues. The V segment lost 2 bases and the J segment 5 bases; nucleotides outside the gene matches: 4. The germline V gene encodes CDR1 GTSNPN and CDR2 SVGIG (reference sequence).

This clone was counted a single time. This chain joins TRBV6-5 and TRBJ2-7; D remains ambiguous. There are 12 residues in the CDR3. Germline CDR1 MNHEY, CDR2 SVGAGI. The V end lost 7 bases, the J end lost 4 bases, and 11 bases lay between the germline ends. The CDR3 DNA reads as TGTGCCAGCACCCAGGCCAAATACGAGCAGTACTTC. Protein product: CASTQAKYEQYF.

The rearrangement links TRBV4-3 to TRBJ2-7; TRBD2 matches at 8 bases. With 0 bases clipped from V and 0 bases from J, the junction kept 4 bases outside the gene matches. This CDR3 has 16 amino acids. Germline loops: CDR1 LGHNA, CDR2 YSLEER. CDR3 region: CASSQEAGTSSYEQYF. The CDR3 coding sequence is TGCGCCAGCAGCCAAGAGGCCGGGACTAGCTCCTACGAGCAGTACTTC.

This rearrangement joins TRBV2 to TRBJ2-5, with 7 bases fitting TRBD2. The V segment lost 6 bases and the J segment 2 bases; nucleotides outside the gene matches: 0. The CDR3 is 12 amino acids. CDR1 is SNHLY, CDR2 FYNNEI, per germline. CDR3 nucleotide sequence: TGTGCCAGCAGCGGGGGGCAAGAGACCCAGTACTTC. It yields the protein CASSGGQETQYF.

The genes are TRBV10-2 and TRBJ1-1, with 9 bases fitting TRBD1. Looked up from germline, CDR1 is WSHSY and CDR2 is SAAADI. Germline trimming cut 3 bases from V and 0 bases from J; bases unmatched to any gene: 5. The CDR3 length is 16 residues. CDR3 in amino acids: CASSDGTGFVNTEAFF. The DNA for the CDR3 is TGCGCCAGCAGTGATGGGACAGGGTTCGTGAACACTGAAGCTTTCTTT.

This clone has only one observation. The chain has TRBV28 and TRBJ1-1; 7 bases agree with TRBD1. The CDR3 is 14 residues long. The V gene's germline CDR1 is MDHEN and CDR2 SYDVKM. Trimming cost V 2 bases and J 11 bases; bases outside gene matches: 11. In DNA, the CDR3 is TGTGCCAGCAGTTTACTCCTATCCGACAGGGCCGCTTTCTTT. Encoded protein: CASSLLLSDRAAFF.

This clone was seen a few times. J is TRBJ1-2 and V is TRBV7-9; the D gene is possibly TRBD1 (5 bases). Germline V gives CDR1 SEHNR, CDR2 FQNEAQ (reference sequence). Trimming took 3 bases from V and 4 from J, leaving 6 bases between them. CDR3 length: 12 residues. The CDR3 bases are TGTGCCAGCAGCTTGGGACTCTATGGCTACACCTTC. This sequence encodes CASSLGLYGYTF.

This chain connects TRBV11-2 to TRBJ2-3; 7 bases are a match to TRBD1. The V segment lost 1 base and the J segment 6 bases; nucleotides outside the gene matches: 13. Germline CDR1 SGHAT, CDR2 FQNNGV. The length of the CDR3 is 17 residues. The CDR3 here is CASSLGGQKVFGDTQYF. CDR3 sequence (DNA): TGTGCCAGCAGCTTAGGGGGACAGAAGGTCTTCGGCGATACGCAGTATTTT. The full variable domain, completed using reference TRBV11-2 and TRBJ2-3, is EAGVAQSPRYKIIEKRQSVAFWCNPISGHATLYWYQQILGQGPKLLIQFQNNGVVDDSQLPKDRFSAERLKGVDSTLKIQPAKLEDSAVYLCASSLGGQKVFGDTQYFGPGTRLTVL.

The chain combines TRBV19 with TRBJ1-2; no reliable D call. Germline loops: CDR1 LNHDA, CDR2 SQIVND (reference sequence). Trimming removed 7 bases from V and 4 bases from J, with 13 bases in between. This CDR3 contains 13 residues. CDR3 protein: CASTPTFGYGYTF. The CDR3 bases are TGTGCCAGTACCCCGACATTTGGCTATGGCTACACCTTC.